This T cell receptor (beta chain) was identified during a study of CD8 T cells in Susac syndrome. The table lists this clonotype with a count of one. No antigen is known for it. Points from the study as a whole: Clonal expansion was absent from the CD4+ T cell repertoires in Susac syndrome.

Random hexamers were used to reverse transcribe the RNA input (about 0.5 to 1 ug). The immunoSEQ assay covered 54 Vbeta and 13 Jbeta segments for CDR3. TCRdb reprocessed the immunoSEQ multiplex PCR reads via MiXCR and lists one record per CDR3 protein. The repertoire holds about 170,000 distinct CDR3 sequences, with approximately 95% as singletons. Trimming cost V 0 bases and J 2 bases; bases outside gene matches: 5. CDR1 is DFQATT, CDR2 SNEGSKA, per germline (reference sequence). The CDR3 has 16 amino acids. This sequence joins TRBV20-1 and TRBJ2-3, with 10 bases fitting TRBD2. This receptor was taken from a human donor with Susac syndrome. Material: CD4+ T cells from PBMCs. CDR3 nucleotides: TGCAGTGCTAGAGACCCTCTAGCGGGGGCCACAGATACGCAGTATTTT. This gives the protein CSARDPLAGATDTQYF.